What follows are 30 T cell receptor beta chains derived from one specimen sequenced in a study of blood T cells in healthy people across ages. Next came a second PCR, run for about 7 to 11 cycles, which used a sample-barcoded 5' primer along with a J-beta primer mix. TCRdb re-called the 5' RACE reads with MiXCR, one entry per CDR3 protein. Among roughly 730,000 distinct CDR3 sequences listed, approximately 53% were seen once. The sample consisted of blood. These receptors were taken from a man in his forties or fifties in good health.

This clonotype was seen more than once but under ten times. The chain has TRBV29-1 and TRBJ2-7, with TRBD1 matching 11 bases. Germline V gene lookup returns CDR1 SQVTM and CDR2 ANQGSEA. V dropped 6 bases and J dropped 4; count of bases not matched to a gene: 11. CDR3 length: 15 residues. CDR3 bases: TGCAGCGTGGAAAAAGGAGGGACAGGGGGGTACGAGCAGTACTTC. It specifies CSVEKGGTGGYEQYF.

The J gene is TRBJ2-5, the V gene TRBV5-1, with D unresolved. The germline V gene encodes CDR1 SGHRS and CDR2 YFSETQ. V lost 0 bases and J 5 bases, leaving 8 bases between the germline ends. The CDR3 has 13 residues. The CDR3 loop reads CASSLVFSETQYF. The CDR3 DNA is TGCGCCAGCAGCTTGGTGTTTTCGGAGACCCAGTACTTC.

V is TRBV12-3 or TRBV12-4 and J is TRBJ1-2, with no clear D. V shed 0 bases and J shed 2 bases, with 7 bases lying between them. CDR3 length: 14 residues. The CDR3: CASSLAQYNYGYTF. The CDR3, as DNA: TGTGCCAGCAGTTTAGCACAGTACAACTATGGCTACACCTTC.

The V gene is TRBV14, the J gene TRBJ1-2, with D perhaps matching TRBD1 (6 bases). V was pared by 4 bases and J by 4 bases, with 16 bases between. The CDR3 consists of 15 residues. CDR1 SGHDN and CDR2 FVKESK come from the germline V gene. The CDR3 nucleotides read TGTGCCAGCAGCCCGACAGGCCTATCGAGCTATGGCTACACCTTC. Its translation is CASSPTGLSSYGYTF. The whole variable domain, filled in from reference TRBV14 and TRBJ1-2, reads EAGVTQFPSHSVIEKGQTVTLRCDPISGHDNLYWYRRVMGKEIKFLLHFVKESKQDESGMPNNRFLAERTGGTYSTLKVQPAELEDSGVYFCASSPTGLSSYGYTFGSGTRLTVV.

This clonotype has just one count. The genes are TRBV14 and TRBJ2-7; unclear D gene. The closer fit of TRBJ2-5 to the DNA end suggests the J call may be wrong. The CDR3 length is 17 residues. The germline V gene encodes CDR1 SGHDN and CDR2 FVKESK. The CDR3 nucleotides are TGTGCCAGCAGCCAAGACTATCGCGGCCAGCTCCAAGAGACCCAGTACTTC. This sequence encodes CASSQDYRGQLQETQYF.

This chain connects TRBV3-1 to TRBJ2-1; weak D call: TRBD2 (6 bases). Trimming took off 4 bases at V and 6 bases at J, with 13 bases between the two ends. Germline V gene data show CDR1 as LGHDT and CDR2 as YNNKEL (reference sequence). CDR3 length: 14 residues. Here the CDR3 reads CASSPGVASNEQFF. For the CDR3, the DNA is TGTGCCAGCAGCCCGGGAGTGGCAAGCAATGAGCAGTTCTTC.

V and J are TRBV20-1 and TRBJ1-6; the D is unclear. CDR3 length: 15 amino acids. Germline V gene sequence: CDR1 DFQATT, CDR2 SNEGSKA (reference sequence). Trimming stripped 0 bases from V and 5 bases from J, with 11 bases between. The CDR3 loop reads CSAREQKPNNSPLHF. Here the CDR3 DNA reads TGCAGTGCTAGAGAGCAGAAACCGAATAATTCACCCCTCCACTTT.

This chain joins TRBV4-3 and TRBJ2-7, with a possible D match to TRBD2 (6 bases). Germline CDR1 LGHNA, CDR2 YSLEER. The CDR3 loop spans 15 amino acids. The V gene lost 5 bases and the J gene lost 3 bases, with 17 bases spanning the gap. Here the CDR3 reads CASSVRDEGFYEQYF. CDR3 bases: TGCGCCAGCAGCGTGCGGGACGAGGGCTTCTACGAGCAGTACTTC.

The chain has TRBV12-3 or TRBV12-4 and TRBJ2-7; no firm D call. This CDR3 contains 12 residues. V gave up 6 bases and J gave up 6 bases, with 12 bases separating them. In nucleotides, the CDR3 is TGTGCCAGCAGGTTGTTCCGGCGCGAGCAGTACTTC. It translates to CASRLFRREQYF.

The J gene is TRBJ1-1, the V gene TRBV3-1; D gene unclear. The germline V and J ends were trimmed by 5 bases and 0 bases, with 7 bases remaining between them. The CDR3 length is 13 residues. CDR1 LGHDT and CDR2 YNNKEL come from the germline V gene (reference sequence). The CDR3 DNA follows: TGTGCCAGCAGCGTCAATATGAACACTGAAGCTTTCTTT. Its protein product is CASSVNMNTEAFF.

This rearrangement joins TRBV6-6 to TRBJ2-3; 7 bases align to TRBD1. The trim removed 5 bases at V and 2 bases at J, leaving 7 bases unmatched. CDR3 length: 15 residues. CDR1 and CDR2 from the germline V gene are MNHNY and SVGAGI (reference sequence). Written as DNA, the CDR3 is TGTGCCAGCAGTACCCGGGACAGAAACACAGATACGCAGTATTTT. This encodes CASSTRDRNTDTQYF.

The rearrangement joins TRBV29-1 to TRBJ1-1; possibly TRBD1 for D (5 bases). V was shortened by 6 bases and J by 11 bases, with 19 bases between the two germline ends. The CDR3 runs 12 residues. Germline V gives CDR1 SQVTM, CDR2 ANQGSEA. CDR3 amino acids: CSVVRVIDEAFF. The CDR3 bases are TGCAGCGTGGTCAGGGTAATCGATGAGGCTTTCTTT.

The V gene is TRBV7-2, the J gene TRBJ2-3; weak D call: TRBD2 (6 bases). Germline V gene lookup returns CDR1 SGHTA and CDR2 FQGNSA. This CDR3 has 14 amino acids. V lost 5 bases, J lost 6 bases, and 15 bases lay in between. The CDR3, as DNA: TGTGCCAGCAGCCCCGATGGCGGGGCGGATACGCAGTATTTT. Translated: CASSPDGGADTQYF.

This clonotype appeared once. For the CDR3, the DNA is TGTGCCAGCAGCCCCCGAGGGGGGGGCACTAAAGGGACCCAGTACTTC. This gives the protein CASSPRGGGTKGTQYF. This sequence joins TRBV28 and TRBJ2-5, with D perhaps TRBD2 (7 bases). Between the trimmed V and J ends, which lost 6 bases and 7 bases, there was a span of 24 bases. The CDR3 spans 16 residues. The germline V gene encodes CDR1 MDHEN and CDR2 SYDVKM.

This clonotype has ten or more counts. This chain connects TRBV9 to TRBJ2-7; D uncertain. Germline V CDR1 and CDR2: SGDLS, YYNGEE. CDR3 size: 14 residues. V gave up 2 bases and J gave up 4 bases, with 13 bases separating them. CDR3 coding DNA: TGTGCCAGCAGCGTTAGTCCTGAGCCTTACGAGCAGTACTTC. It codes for CASSVSPEPYEQYF.

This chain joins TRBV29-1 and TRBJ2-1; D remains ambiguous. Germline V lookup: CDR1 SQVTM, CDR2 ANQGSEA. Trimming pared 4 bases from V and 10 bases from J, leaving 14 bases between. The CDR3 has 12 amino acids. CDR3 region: CSVAVGPYEQFF. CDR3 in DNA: TGCAGCGTTGCCGTGGGTCCCTACGAGCAGTTCTTC.

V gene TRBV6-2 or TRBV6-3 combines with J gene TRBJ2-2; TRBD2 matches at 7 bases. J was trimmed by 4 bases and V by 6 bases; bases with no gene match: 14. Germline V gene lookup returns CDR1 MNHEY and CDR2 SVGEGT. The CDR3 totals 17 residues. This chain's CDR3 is CASRTPRAGTFTGELFF. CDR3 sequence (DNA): TGTGCCAGCAGAACTCCCCGAGCGGGAACGTTCACCGGGGAGCTGTTTTTT.

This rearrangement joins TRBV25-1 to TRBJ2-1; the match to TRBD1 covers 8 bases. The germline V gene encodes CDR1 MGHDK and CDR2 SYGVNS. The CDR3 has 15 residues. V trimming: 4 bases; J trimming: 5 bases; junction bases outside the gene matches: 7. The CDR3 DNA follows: TGTGCCAGCAGTGTCCCGGGACAGGCCGACAATGAGCAGTTCTTC. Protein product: CASSVPGQADNEQFF.

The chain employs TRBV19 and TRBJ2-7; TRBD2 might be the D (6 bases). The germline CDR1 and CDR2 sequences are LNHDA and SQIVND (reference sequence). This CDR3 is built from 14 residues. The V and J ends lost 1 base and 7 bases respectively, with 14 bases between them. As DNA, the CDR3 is TGTGCCAGTAGTATAGTACACGATCGGGGGGAGCAGTACTTC. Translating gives CASSIVHDRGEQYF. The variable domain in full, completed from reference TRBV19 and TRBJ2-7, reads DGGITQSPKYLFRKEGQNVTLSCEQNLNHDAMYWYRQDPGQGLRLIYYSQIVNDFQKGDIAEGYSVSREKKESFPLTVTSAQKNPTAFYLCASSIVHDRGEQYFGPGTRLTVT.

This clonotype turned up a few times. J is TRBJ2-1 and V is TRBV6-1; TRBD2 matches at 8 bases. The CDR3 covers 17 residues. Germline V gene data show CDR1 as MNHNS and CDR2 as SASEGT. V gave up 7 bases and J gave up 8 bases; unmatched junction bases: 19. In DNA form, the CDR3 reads TGTGCCAGCACCATCGCCCCGGGAGGGGGGCTCGGCCATGAGCAGTTCTTC. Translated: CASTIAPGGGLGHEQFF.

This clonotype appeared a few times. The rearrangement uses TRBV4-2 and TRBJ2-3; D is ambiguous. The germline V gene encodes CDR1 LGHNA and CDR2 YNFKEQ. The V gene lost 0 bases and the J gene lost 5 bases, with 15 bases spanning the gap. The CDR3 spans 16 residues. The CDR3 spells CASSQDSSLGIDTQYF. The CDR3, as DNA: TGTGCCAGCAGCCAAGATTCCTCGTTGGGTATAGATACGCAGTATTTT.

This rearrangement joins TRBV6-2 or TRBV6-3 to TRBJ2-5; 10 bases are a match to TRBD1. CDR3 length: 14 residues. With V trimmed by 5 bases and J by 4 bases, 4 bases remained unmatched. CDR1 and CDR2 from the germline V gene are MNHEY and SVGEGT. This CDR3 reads CASSDGQGGETQYF. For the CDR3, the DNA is TGTGCCAGCAGTGATGGACAGGGGGGAGAGACCCAGTACTTC.

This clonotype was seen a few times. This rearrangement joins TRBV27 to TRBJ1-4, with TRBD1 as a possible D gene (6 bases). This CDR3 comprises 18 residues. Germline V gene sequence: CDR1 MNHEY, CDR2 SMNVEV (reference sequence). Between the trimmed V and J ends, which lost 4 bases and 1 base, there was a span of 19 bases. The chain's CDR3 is CASSSHRAAPLTNEKLFF. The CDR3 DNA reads TGTGCCAGCAGTTCTCACAGGGCTGCACCTTTAACTAATGAAAAACTGTTTTTT.

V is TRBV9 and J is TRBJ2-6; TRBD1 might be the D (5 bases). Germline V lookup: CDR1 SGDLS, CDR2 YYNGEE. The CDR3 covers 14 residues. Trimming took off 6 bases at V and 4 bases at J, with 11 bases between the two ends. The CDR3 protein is CASTGISGANVLTF. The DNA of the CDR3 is TGTGCCAGCACAGGGATTTCGGGGGCCAACGTCCTGACTTTC.

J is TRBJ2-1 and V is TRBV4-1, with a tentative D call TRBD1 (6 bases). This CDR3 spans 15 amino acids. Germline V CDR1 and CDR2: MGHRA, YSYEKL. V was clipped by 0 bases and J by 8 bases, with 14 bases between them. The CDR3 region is CASSQEGQEWDEQFF. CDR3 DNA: TGCGCCAGCAGCCAAGAGGGACAAGAATGGGATGAGCAGTTCTTC.

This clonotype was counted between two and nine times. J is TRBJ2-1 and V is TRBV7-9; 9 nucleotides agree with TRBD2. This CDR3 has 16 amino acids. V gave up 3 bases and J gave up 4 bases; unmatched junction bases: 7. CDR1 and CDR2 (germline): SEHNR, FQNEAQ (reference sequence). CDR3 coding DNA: TGTGCCAGCAGCTTCATCCTTCTAGCGGGATACAATGAGCAGTTCTTC. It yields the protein CASSFILLAGYNEQFF.

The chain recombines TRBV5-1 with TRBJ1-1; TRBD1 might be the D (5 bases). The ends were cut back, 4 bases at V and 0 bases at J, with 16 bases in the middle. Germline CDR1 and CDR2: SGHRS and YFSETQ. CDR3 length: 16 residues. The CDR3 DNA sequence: TGCGCCAGCAGCCAACTAGAGGGACGGATGAACACTGAAGCTTTCTTT. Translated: CASSQLEGRMNTEAFF.

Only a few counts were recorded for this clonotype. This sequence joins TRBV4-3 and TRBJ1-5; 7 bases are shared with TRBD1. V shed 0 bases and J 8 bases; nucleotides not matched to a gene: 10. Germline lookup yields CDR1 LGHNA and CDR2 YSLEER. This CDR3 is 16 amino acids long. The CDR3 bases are TGCGCCAGCAGCCAAGATCTAGGGGGCGCGGGAAAGCCCCAGCATTTT. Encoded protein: CASSQDLGGAGKPQHF.

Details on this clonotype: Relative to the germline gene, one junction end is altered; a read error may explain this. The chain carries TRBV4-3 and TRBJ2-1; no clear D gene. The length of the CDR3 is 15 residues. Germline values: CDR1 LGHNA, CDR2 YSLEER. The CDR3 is CASSQARDGYSEQFF. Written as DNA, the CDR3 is TGCGCCAGCAGCCAAGCCCGCGACGGTTACAGTGAGCAGTTCTTC.

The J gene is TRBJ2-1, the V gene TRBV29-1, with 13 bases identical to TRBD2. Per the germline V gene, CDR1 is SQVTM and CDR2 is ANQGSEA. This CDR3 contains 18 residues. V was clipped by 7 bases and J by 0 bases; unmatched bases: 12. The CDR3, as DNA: TGCAGCGCATCCGGGACTAGCGGGACTGGGAGCTCCTACAATGAGCAGTTCTTC. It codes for CSASGTSGTGSSYNEQFF.